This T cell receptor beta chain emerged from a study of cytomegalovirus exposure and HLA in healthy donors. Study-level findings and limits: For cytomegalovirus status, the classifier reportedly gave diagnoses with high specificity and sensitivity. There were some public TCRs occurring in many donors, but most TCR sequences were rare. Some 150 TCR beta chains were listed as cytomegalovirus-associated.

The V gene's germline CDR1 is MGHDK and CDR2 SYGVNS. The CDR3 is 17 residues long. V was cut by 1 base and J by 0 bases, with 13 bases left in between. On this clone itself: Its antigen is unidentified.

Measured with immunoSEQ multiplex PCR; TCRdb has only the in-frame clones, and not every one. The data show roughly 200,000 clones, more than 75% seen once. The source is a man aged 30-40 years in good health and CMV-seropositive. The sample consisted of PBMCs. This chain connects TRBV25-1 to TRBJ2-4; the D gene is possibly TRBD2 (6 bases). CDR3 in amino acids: CASSESGAGKAKNIQYF. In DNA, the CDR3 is TGTGCCAGCAGTGAATCTGGGGCGGGGAAAGCCAAAAACATTCAGTACTTC.